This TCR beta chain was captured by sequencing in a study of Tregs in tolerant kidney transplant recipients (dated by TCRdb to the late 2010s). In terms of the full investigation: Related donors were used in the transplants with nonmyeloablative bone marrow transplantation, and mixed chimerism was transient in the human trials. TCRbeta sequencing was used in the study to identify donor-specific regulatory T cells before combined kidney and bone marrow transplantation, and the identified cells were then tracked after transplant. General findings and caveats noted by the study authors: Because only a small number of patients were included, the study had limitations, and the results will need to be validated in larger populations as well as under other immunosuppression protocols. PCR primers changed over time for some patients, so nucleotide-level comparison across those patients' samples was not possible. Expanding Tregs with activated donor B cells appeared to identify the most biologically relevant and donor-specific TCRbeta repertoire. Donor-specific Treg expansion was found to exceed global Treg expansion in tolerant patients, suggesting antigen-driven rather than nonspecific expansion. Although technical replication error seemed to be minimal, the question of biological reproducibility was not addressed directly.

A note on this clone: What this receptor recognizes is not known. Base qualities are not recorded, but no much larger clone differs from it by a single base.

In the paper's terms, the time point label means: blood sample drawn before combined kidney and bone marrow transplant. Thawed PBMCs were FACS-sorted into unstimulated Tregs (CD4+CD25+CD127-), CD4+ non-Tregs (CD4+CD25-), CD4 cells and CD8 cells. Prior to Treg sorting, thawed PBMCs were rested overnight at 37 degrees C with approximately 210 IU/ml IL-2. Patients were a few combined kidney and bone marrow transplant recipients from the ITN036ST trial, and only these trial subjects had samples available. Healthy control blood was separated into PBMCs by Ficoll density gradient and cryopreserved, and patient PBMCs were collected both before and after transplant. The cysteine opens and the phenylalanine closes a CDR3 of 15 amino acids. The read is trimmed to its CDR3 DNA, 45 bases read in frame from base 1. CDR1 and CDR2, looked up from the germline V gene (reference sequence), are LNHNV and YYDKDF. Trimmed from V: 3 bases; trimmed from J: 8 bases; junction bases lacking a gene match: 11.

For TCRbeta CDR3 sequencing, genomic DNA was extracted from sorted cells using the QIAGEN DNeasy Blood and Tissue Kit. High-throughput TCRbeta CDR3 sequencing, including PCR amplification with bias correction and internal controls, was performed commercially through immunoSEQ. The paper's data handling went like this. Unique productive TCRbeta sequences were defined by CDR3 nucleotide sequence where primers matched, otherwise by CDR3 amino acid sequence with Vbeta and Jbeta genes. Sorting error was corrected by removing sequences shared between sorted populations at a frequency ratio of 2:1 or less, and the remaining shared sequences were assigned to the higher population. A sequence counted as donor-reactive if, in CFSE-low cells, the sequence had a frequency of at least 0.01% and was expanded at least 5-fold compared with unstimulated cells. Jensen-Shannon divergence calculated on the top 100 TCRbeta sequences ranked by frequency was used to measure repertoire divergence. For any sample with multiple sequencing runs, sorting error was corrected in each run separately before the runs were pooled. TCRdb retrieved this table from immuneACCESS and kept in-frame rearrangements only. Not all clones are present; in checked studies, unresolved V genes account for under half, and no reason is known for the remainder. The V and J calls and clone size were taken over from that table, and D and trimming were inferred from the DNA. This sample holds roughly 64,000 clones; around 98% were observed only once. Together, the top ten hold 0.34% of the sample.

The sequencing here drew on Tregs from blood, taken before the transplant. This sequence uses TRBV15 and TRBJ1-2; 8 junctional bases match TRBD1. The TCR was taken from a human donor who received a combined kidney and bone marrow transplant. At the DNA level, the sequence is TGTGCCACCAGCAGGGTCGCGGACAGGGTGGAGGGCTACACCTTC. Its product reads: CATSRVADRVEGYTF.